Listed here are 27 T cell receptor beta chains from one sample, sequenced in a study of beta chain features in type 1 diabetes. Expressed TCRB transcripts got sequenced, as all isolated RNA was reverse transcribed. Generated by immunoSEQ multiplex PCR, the TCRdb table keeps only in-frame clones and is missing some. The profile shows a few hundred thousand clones, roughly 10% of them singletons. Sample: central memory CD4+ T cells from blood. The receptors shown here come from a man aged 18 to 29 in good health.

In this sample, this clone turned up a few times. A much larger clone lies a single base off, so this may be a read error. This chain uses TRBV9 with TRBJ2-5; D may be TRBD2 (6 bases). Germline assignment: CDR1 SGDLS and CDR2 YYNGEE. The length of the CDR3 is 14 residues. V was cut by 0 bases and J by 1 base, with 7 bases left in between. The CDR3: CASSVDGGQETQYF. The DNA for the CDR3 is TGTGCCAGCAGCGTAGACGGGGGCCAAGAGACCCAGTACTTC.

V gene TRBV2 combines with J gene TRBJ2-1; TRBD2 agrees at 10 bases. The CDR3 totals 15 residues. Germline V CDR1 and CDR2: SNHLY, FYNNEI. The J segment lost 8 bases and the V segment lost 7 bases, leaving 11 bases of the junction unmatched. The CDR3 region is CASKALAGAGDEQFF. The CDR3 coding sequence is TGTGCCAGCAAGGCCCTAGCGGGAGCCGGCGATGAGCAGTTCTTC.

This chain joins TRBV7-7 and TRBJ2-4; 8 positions match TRBD1. Trimming cost V 5 bases and J 8 bases; bases outside gene matches: 8. The CDR3 covers 14 residues. CDR1 SSHAT and CDR2 FNYEAQ come from the germline V gene (reference sequence). CDR3 protein: CASSALTGEDIQYF. The CDR3 DNA reads as TGTGCCAGCAGCGCCCTGACAGGGGAGGACATTCAGTACTTC.

This clone was detected only a few times. The chain links TRBV6-4 to TRBJ2-7; 7 bases are shared with TRBD1. The CDR3 is made up of 17 amino acids. V lost 5 bases to trimming and J lost 5 bases; unmatched junction nucleotides: 18. Germline V gives CDR1 MRHNA, CDR2 SNTAGT. The CDR3, as DNA: TGTGCCAGCAGTAGGGTAAAGGGGGCGTTTGTATCAAACGAGCAGTACTTC. Its translation: CASSRVKGAFVSNEQYF.

The chain has TRBV7-2 and TRBJ2-6; D ambiguous. With 8 bases removed from V and 8 bases from J, the gap between germline ends came to 16 bases. This CDR3 comprises 14 residues. Germline CDR1 reads SGHTA; CDR2 reads FQGNSA. CDR3 residues: CASPPAAHTNVLTF. The CDR3 DNA reads as TGTGCCAGCCCTCCCGCGGCCCATACCAACGTCCTGACTTTC. The whole variable domain, filled in from reference TRBV7-2 and TRBJ2-6, reads GAGVSQSPSNKVTEKGKDVELRCDPISGHTALYWYRQSLGQGLEFLIYFQGNSAPDKSGLPSDRFSAERTGGSVSTLTIQRTQQEDSAVYLCASPPAAHTNVLTFGAGSRLTVL.

The chain carries TRBV6-1 and TRBJ2-7; 10 bases match TRBD2. J lost 3 bases, V lost 5 bases, and 1 base had no gene match. Per germline, CDR1 MNHNS and CDR2 SASEGT. The CDR3 has 13 residues. CDR3 bases: TGTGCCAGCAGTCTAGCGGGAGTCTACGAGCAGTACTTC. Translation gives CASSLAGVYEQYF.

This sequence joins TRBV30 and TRBJ2-7; 11 bases fit TRBD2. Germline CDR1 reads GTSNPN; CDR2 reads SVGIG (reference sequence). The CDR3 length is 15 residues. Germline trimming cut 4 bases from V and 0 bases from J; bases unmatched to any gene: 5. CDR3 sequence (DNA): TGTGCCTGGACTCGACTAGCGGGAATCTCCTACGAGCAGTACTTC. Translating gives CAWTRLAGISYEQYF.

In its sample, this clone was seen a few times. The V gene is TRBV4-3, the J gene TRBJ2-6; 8 bases agree with TRBD1. CDR1 LGHNA and CDR2 YSLEER come from the germline V gene. CDR3 size: 17 residues. V gave up 1 base and J gave up 4 bases; unmatched junction bases: 6. The CDR3 DNA reads as TGCGCCAGCAGCCAAGCCCGGACAGGGCGCGGGGCCAACGTCCTGACTTTC. It yields the protein CASSQARTGRGANVLTF.

This clone has only a few counts. The chain recombines TRBV7-2 with TRBJ2-7; D not resolved. This CDR3 has 15 residues. Trimming shortened V by 5 bases and J by 5 bases, and 19 bases separated the two germline ends. Germline V gives CDR1 SGHTA, CDR2 FQGNSA. This chain's CDR3 is CASSRPRASVDEQYF. Here the CDR3 DNA reads TGTGCCAGCAGCCGGCCTCGAGCATCGGTAGACGAGCAGTACTTC.

In the case of this clone: The sample holds other DNA sequences that translate to the same CDR3. The chain has TRBV5-6 and TRBJ2-6; 7 nucleotides agree with TRBD1. Germline V CDR1 and CDR2: SGHDT, YYEEEE. Trimming took 0 bases from V and 0 from J; bases not matched to a gene: 6. The CDR3 totals 18 residues. The CDR3 loop is CASSLVTGDSSGANVLTF. CDR3 nucleotide sequence: TGTGCCAGCAGCTTGGTTACAGGGGACAGCTCTGGGGCCAACGTCCTGACTTTC.

The chain uses TRBV5-1 and TRBJ1-2, with D tentatively TRBD1 (6 bases). Trimming shortened V by 0 bases and J by 6 bases, and 12 bases separated the two germline ends. Germline CDR1 and CDR2: SGHRS and YFSETQ. There are 14 residues in the CDR3. CDR3 region: CASSLELQGHGYTF. CDR3 DNA sequence: TGCGCCAGCAGCTTGGAGTTACAGGGACATGGCTACACCTTC. The variable domain in full, completed from reference TRBV5-1 and TRBJ1-2, reads KAGVTQTPRYLIKTRGQQVTLSCSPISGHRSVSWYQQTPGQGLQFLFEYFSETQRNKGNFPGRFSGRQFSNSRSEMNVSTLELGDSALYLCASSLELQGHGYTFGSGTRLTVV.

Regarding this clone: Other DNA variants within this sample encode the same CDR3. The chain couples TRBV5-4 to TRBJ2-5; D gene uncertain. The ends were cut back, 4 bases at V and 1 base at J, with 2 bases in the middle. Germline V gives CDR1 SGHNT, CDR2 YYREEE (reference sequence). This CDR3 contains 11 residues. CDR3 in amino acids: CASSLQETQYF. CDR3 sequence (DNA): TGTGCCAGCAGCCTCCAAGAGACCCAGTACTTC.

Only a few counts were recorded for this clone. The chain recombines TRBV10-3 with TRBJ2-3, with D possibly being TRBD2 (6 bases). The CDR3 consists of 14 residues. The germline V and J ends were trimmed by 4 bases and 1 base, with 9 bases remaining between them. The germline V gene has CDR1 ENHRY and CDR2 SYGVKD. CDR3 protein: CAISAGDGTDTQYF. The CDR3 nucleotides are TGTGCCATCAGTGCGGGAGACGGCACAGATACGCAGTATTTT.

This clone turned up a few times. The chain is built from TRBV30 and TRBJ1-5; D ambiguous. Germline-derived CDR1 and CDR2 are GTSNPN and SVGIG (reference sequence). The CDR3 runs to 13 residues. V was shortened by 2 bases and J by 0 bases, with 5 bases between the two germline ends. The CDR3 DNA sequence: TGTGCCTGGAGTAACAGTAGCAATCAGCCCCAGCATTTT. Translation gives CAWSNSSNQPQHF. Full variable domain (remainder filled in from reference TRBV30 and TRBJ1-5): SQTIHQWPATLVQPVGSPLSLECTVEGTSNPNLYWYRQAAGRGLQLLFYSVGIGQISSEVPQNLSASRPQDRQFILSSKKLLLSDSGFYLCAWSNSSNQPQHFGDGTRLSIL.

This rearrangement joins TRBV29-1 to TRBJ2-3; D is possibly TRBD2 (6 bases). Between the trimmed V and J ends, which lost 6 bases and 5 bases, there was a span of 18 bases. This CDR3 has 14 amino acids. Germline assignment: CDR1 SQVTM and CDR2 ANQGSEA. The CDR3 sequence is CSVTARGKGDTQYF. The CDR3 DNA sequence: TGCAGCGTGACCGCTCGGGGGAAGGGAGATACGCAGTATTTT.

V and J are TRBV18 and TRBJ2-7; D may be TRBD2 (5 bases). Germline CDR1 and CDR2: KGHSH and LQKENI. V lost 4 bases and J lost 12, with 16 bases in between. CDR3 length: 12 residues. CDR3: CASSQRADAGYF. The CDR3 DNA is TGTGCCAGCTCACAAAGGGCCGACGCGGGGTACTTC.

There are many counts of this clone. The rearrangement joins TRBV2 to TRBJ2-7; 7 nucleotides line up with TRBD2. With V trimmed by 5 bases and J by 5 bases, 12 bases remained unmatched. CDR1 and CDR2 from the germline V gene are SNHLY and FYNNEI. The CDR3 runs 15 residues. In DNA form, the CDR3 reads TGTGCCAGCAGTCCCTTGGGACTAAGGCCAGACGAGCAGTACTTC. Its translation: CASSPLGLRPDEQYF.

The chain carries TRBV9 and TRBJ1-2; perhaps TRBD1 as D (6 bases). The germline V gene has CDR1 SGDLS and CDR2 YYNGEE. The CDR3 runs 13 residues. The V end was cut by 5 bases, the J end by 0 bases, with 8 bases between. CDR3 loop: CASRDSSNYGYTF. The CDR3 region has the DNA TGTGCCAGCAGGGACAGTTCTAACTATGGCTACACCTTC.

The chain recombines TRBV7-2 with TRBJ2-3; 8 positions agree with TRBD2. V trimming: 3 bases; J trimming: 7 bases; junction bases outside the gene matches: 9. The CDR3 is made up of 15 amino acids. Germline loops: CDR1 SGHTA, CDR2 FQGNSA. The CDR3 DNA is TGTGCCAGCAGCTTCTCGGCGGGAGGCAAAAATACGCAGTATTTT. This gives the protein CASSFSAGGKNTQYF.

This chain uses TRBV7-9 with TRBJ2-2, with 9 bases matching TRBD1. CDR1 and CDR2 (germline): SEHNR, FQNEAQ (reference sequence). The CDR3 totals 15 residues. The V segment lost 5 bases and the J segment 4 bases; nucleotides outside the gene matches: 5. CDR3 region: CASSQGQGGTGELFF. The CDR3 nucleotides read TGTGCCAGCAGCCAGGGACAGGGTGGCACCGGGGAGCTGTTTTTT.

This clone was seen ten or more times. The V call is TRBV9, the J call TRBJ2-7; no clear D. Trimming removed 3 bases at V and 3 bases at J, with 7 bases between. This CDR3 has 12 residues. The germline V gene has CDR1 SGDLS and CDR2 YYNGEE. The CDR3 coding sequence is TGTGCCAGCAGCGCCACGTTCTACGAGCAGTACTTC. Its translation: CASSATFYEQYF.

This clone was detected many times. The V gene is TRBV4-2, the J gene TRBJ1-2, with unresolved D. The CDR3 loop spans 14 amino acids. In germline, CDR1 is LGHNA, CDR2 YNFKEQ. V was cut by 1 base and J by 4 bases, with 10 bases left in between. Here the CDR3 reads CASSQVTGSYGYTF. The CDR3 DNA reads TGTGCCAGCAGCCAAGTAACCGGGTCCTATGGCTACACCTTC.

This clone occurred a few times. This chain connects TRBV13 to TRBJ2-7, with a weak D call TRBD1 (6 bases). CDR3 length equals 14 residues. Trimming took off 5 bases at V and 2 bases at J, with 13 bases between the two ends. Germline V CDR1 and CDR2: PRHDT, FYEKMQ (reference sequence). The CDR3 region is CASSKNRVTYEQYF. The DNA for the CDR3 is TGTGCCAGCAGCAAAAACAGGGTTACCTACGAGCAGTACTTC.

This clone appeared a few times. V usage is TRBV7-9 and J usage is TRBJ2-7, with D possibly matching TRBD1 (5 bases). The ends were cut back, 0 bases at V and 4 bases at J, with 13 bases in the middle. This CDR3 is built from 15 residues. Germline CDR1 SEHNR, CDR2 FQNEAQ (reference sequence). CDR3 in DNA: TGTGCCAGCAGCTTAGCTTCTGACAGATCATACGAGCAGTACTTC. It yields the protein CASSLASDRSYEQYF.

The rearrangement uses TRBV4-1 and TRBJ2-7; D not resolved. Per germline, CDR1 MGHRA and CDR2 YSYEKL. This CDR3 comprises 15 residues. V was trimmed by 1 base and J by 2 bases, leaving 12 bases between them. The CDR3 region is CASSQVEQRTYEQYF. For the CDR3, the DNA is TGCGCCAGCAGCCAAGTCGAACAGAGGACCTACGAGCAGTACTTC.

V and J are TRBV29-1 and TRBJ2-2; D is perhaps TRBD1 (6 bases). Trimming cost V 6 bases and J 1 base, with 12 bases left between them. Germline values: CDR1 SQVTM, CDR2 ANQGSEA. The CDR3 consists of 14 residues. CDR3 sequence (DNA): TGCAGCGTGGCAGGGGAGTGGAACACCGGGGAGCTGTTTTTT. This translates into CSVAGEWNTGELFF.

CDR3 sequence: CASLQDRGRETQYF. The CDR3 coding sequence is TGTGCCAGCTTGCAGGACAGGGGGCGAGAGACCCAGTACTTC. This chain joins TRBV7-2 and TRBJ2-5, with TRBD1 matching 11 bases. J lost 4 bases, V lost 8 bases, and 6 bases had no gene match. From germline, CDR1 is SGHTA and CDR2 FQGNSA. This CDR3 contains 14 residues.